A single T cell receptor beta chain is shown here with its context. Antigen unknown. These data originate in a study of siplizumab effects on memory and regulatory T cells. The study, taken as a whole, reports: The average Treg-derived proportion among mappable alloreactive CD4+ clones was 68.8% with siplizumab versus 26.9% in controls. The mapping of alloreactive clones to unstimulated subsets covered only a minor fraction of them. Alloreactive sequences whose origin lay in unstimulated CD4+ memory cells were significantly reduced by siplizumab. Proliferating Tregs taken from siplizumab cultures were not shown to have a confirmed suppressive function.

V gave up 3 bases and J gave up 5 bases; unmatched junction bases: 7. Germline V gene sequence: CDR1 SGHTA, CDR2 FQGTGA. The length of the CDR3 is 15 residues. The assay was immunoSEQ multiplex PCR, and TCRdb's table has in-frame clones only and misses some. The table has about 85,000 clones, around 93% seen once. The specimen sequenced was CD8+ T cells sorted from blood. The clonotype was recovered from a human donor in good health. The chain joins TRBV7-3 to TRBJ2-3; 8 nucleotides line up with TRBD2. The CDR3 loop reads CASSLTGGRVDTQYF. CDR3 in DNA: TGTGCCAGCAGCTTGACGGGAGGGCGGGTAGATACGCAGTATTTT.